The entry that follows covers one TCR beta chain sequence. This record belongs to a study of spatial heterogeneity in lung cancer. Time point defined: blood at routine non-recurrence follow-up after resection. Tumor, nontumor lung or frozen PBMC supplied whole RNA that was sequenced unsorted. Germline loops: CDR1 SEHNR, CDR2 FQNEAQ (reference sequence). This CDR3 is 15 amino acids long. Trimming at V came to 7 bases and at J to 5 bases, leaving 10 bases not matched to a gene. MiXCR, applied by TCRdb to the 5' RACE reads, yields one record per CDR3 protein. Of tens of thousands of distinct CDR3 sequences listed, more than 9% were seen once; the top ten hold about 30%.

The starting material was PBMCs, obtained at follow-up. This sequence was found in a female donor with early-stage non-small cell lung cancer. The chain uses TRBV7-9 and TRBJ1-2; 10 nucleotides match TRBD1. The CDR3 protein is CASTQSGTGEYGYTF. The CDR3 region has the DNA TGTGCCAGCACTCAATCCGGGACAGGGGAGTATGGCTACACCTTC.